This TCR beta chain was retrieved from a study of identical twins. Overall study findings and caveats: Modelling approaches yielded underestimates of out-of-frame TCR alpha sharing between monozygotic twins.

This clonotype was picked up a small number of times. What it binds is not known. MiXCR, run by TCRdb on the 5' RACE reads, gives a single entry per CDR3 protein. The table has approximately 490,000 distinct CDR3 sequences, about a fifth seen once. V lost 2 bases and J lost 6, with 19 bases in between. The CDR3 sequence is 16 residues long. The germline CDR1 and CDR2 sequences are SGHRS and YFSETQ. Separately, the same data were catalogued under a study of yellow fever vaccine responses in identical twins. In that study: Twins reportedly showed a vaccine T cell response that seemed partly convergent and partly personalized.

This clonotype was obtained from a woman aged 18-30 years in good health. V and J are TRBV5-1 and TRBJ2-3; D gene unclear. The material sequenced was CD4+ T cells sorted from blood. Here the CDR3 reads CASSLGPHHNQDTQYF. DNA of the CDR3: TGCGCCAGCAGCTTAGGCCCCCACCATAACCAGGATACGCAGTATTTT.